The present TCR beta chain was sequenced within a study of human T cells and chemical hapten exposure. About the study: Per-sample TCR yield variability stemmed mainly from small pooled library volume differences. Regarding the study as a whole: DPC sensitization produced no change in TCRs with frequency above 1 in 1000.

The starting material, unfractionated whole blood, was used for total RNA extraction. Per the original data handling: Sequenced samples showed a median of around 93,000 TCRs each, with counts running from about 22,000 to 700,000. MiXCR was run by TCRdb on the 5' RACE reads, yielding one entry per CDR3 protein. These V and J calls originate from TCRdb's pipeline instead of the authors' own analysis. The sample has 120,000 to 150,000 distinct CDR3 sequences; roughly 4% are singletons. This clonotype was counted many times. The antigen remains unidentified. The V end lost 4 bases, the J end lost 11 bases, and 13 bases lay between the germline ends. Germline values: CDR1 SGHTS, CDR2 YDEGEE. This CDR3 spans 12 amino acids.

The clonotype originates from a female donor in good health. The chain employs TRBV5-8 and TRBJ2-4; D gene unclear. The CDR3 DNA follows: TGTGCCAGCAGCCCGGTCCGCTCGCTTCAGTACTTC. Amino acids: CASSPVRSLQYF.